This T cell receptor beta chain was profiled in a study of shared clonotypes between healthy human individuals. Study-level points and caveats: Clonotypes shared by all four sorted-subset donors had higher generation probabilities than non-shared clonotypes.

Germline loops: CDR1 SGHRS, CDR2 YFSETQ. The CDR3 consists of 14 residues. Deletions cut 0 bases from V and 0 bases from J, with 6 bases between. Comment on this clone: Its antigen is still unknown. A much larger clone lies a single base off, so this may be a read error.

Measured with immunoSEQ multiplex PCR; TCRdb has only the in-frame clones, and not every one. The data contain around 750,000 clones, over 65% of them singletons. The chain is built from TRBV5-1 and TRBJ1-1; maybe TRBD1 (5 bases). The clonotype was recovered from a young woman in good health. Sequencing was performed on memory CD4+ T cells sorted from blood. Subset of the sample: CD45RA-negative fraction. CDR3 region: CASSLGQMNTEAFF. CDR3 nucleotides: TGCGCCAGCAGCTTGGGACAGATGAACACTGAAGCTTTCTTT.